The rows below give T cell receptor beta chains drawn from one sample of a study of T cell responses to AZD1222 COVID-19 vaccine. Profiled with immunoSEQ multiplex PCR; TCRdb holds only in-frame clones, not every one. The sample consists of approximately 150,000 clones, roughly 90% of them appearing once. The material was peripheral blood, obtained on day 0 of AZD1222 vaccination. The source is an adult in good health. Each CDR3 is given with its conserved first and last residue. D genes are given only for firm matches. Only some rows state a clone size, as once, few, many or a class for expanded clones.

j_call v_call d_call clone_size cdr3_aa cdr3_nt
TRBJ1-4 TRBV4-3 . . CASSQDLTGAATNEKLFF TGCGCCAGCAGCCAAGATTTAACCGGCGCCGCAACTAATGAAAAACTGTTTTTT
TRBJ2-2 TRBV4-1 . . CASSQDGGGELFF TGCGCCAGCAGCCAAGACGGCGGCGGGGAGCTGTTTTTT
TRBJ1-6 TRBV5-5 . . CASSLVAAPGYSSVQLHF TGTGCCAGCAGCTTGGTGGCAGCCCCAGGGTACTCCAGCGTTCAACTCCACTTT
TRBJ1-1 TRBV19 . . CASSEGRWTEAFF TGTGCCAGTAGTGAAGGGAGGTGGACTGAAGCTTTCTTT
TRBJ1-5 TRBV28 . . CASRSGIYSNQPQHF TGTGCCAGCAGGTCAGGAATCTATAGCAATCAGCCCCAGCATTTT
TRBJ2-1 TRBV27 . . CASSLTSANEQFF TGTGCCAGCAGTTTAACCTCGGCAAATGAGCAGTTCTTC
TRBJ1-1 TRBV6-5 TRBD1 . CASSYTQGAQTAFF TGTGCCAGCAGTTACACTCAGGGGGCGCAAACAGCTTTCTTT
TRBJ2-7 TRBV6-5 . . CASSSPGPGAYEQYF TGTGCCAGCAGTTCGCCGGGGCCTGGCGCCTACGAGCAGTACTTC
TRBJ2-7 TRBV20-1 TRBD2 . CSASPPLAGSYEQYF TGCAGTGCTAGTCCCCCACTAGCGGGATCCTACGAGCAGTACTTC
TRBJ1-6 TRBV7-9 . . CASSLAGVWNSPLHF TGTGCCAGCAGCTTAGCCGGGGTCTGGAATTCACCCCTCCACTTT
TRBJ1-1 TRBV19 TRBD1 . CASFHWAGGRNTEAFF TGTGCCAGTTTCCACTGGGCAGGGGGGCGGAACACTGAAGCTTTCTTT
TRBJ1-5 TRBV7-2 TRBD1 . CASRGTGGNQPQHF TGTGCCAGCAGAGGGACAGGAGGTAATCAGCCCCAGCATTTT
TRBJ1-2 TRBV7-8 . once CASSPEGVAYGYTF TGTGCCAGCAGCCCAGAGGGGGTCGCCTATGGCTACACCTTC
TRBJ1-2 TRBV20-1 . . CSASPGDGYTF TGCAGTGCTAGTCCCGGGGATGGCTACACCTTC
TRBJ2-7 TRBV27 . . CASSLSPIVSYEQYF TGTGCCAGCAGTTTAAGCCCTATTGTGAGCTACGAGCAGTACTTC
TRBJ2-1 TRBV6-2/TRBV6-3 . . CASSYPSNEQFF TGTGCCAGCAGTTACCCCAGCAATGAGCAGTTCTTC
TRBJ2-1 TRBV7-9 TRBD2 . CATDSGGSRSNEQFF TGTGCCACCGATTCCGGGGGGAGTAGAAGCAATGAGCAGTTCTTC